This T cell receptor (beta chain) appears in the sequencing data of a study of graft-versus-host responses after intestinal transplantation. On the study more broadly: Each transplant was multivisceral, liver-intestinal, or isolated intestinal. Tacrolimus plus steroids were given to all recipients for roughly three years, preceded by anti-thymocyte globulin induction. Study-level findings and limits: Recipient marrow showed GvH clones, some seen first in ileum or blood.

Intraepithelial plus lamina propria lymphocytes were released by processing graft tissue. This CDR3 is 16 amino acids long. Germline lookup yields CDR1 ENHRY and CDR2 SYGVKD. V was trimmed by 6 bases and J by 0 bases, leaving 15 bases between them. In regard to this clone: Its antigen is as yet unknown.

The repertoire was sequenced with immunoSEQ multiplex PCR; TCRdb's copy has only in-frame clones and lacks some. Seen here are 35,000 to 40,000 clones, roughly nine tenths observed once, and the top ten hold approximately 18%. The chain employs TRBV10-3 and TRBJ1-5; D may be TRBD1 (6 bases). The clonotype was recovered from a human patient who received an intestinal transplant, so some T cells may come from the graft donor. Sequenced here: ileum tissue, sampled around seven months after intestinal transplant. CDR3 bases: TGTGCCATCAGCTCAAAGGGGGGAGATAGCAATCAGCCCCAGCATTTT. This codes for CAISSKGGDSNQPQHF.